These T cell receptor beta chains were read from a single sample in a study of identical twins. TCRdb processed the 5' RACE reads anew with MiXCR; each CDR3 protein has one entry. The sample carries a few hundred thousand distinct CDR3 sequences, under 20% recorded once. Sequencing was done on a sample of naive T cells sorted from blood. The receptors were gathered from a middle-aged man in good health. Each CDR3 is given with its conserved first and last residue. D genes are given only for firm matches. Clone size is stated in some rows and not others, as once, few, many or a class when expanded.

TRBJ2-1	-	TRBD2	TRBV27	TGTGCCAGCAGTCCCCCGGGGACTAGCGGGGCTTACAATGAGCAGTTCTTC	CASSPPGTSGAYNEQFF
TRBJ1-1	few	-	TRBV12-3/TRBV12-4	TGTGCCAGCCTAGGGTGGAAAGACGGTCCCCACACTGAAGCTTTCTTT	CASLGWKDGPHTEAFF
TRBJ2-7	many	TRBD2	TRBV6-1	TGTGCCAGCAGCAGGGAGGGTGAGTACTACGAGCAGTACTTC	CASSREGEYYEQYF
TRBJ2-1	-	TRBD2	TRBV7-2	TGTGCCAGCAGCTTACTGGCAAGCGGGAGAGAGCAGTTCTTC	CASSLLASGREQFF
TRBJ2-3	few	-	TRBV6-5	TGTGCCAGCAGTTACTCGACCGGGCGAAGCACAGATACGCAGTATTTT	CASSYSTGRSTDTQYF
TRBJ2-7	-	TRBD1	TRBV4-1	TGCGCCAGCAGCCAAGATCCTGGGACAGGGCCGACGAGGGAGCAGTACTTC	CASSQDPGTGPTREQYF
TRBJ2-1	-	-	TRBV6-5	TGTGCCAGCACTTACGGGTCACAGGTCGTTAATGAGCAGTTCTTC	CASTYGSQVVNEQFF
TRBJ2-7	-	-	TRBV27	TGTGCCAGCAGTTTATTAAGTGGGAATCCCTACGAGCAGTACTTC	CASSLLSGNPYEQYF
TRBJ2-7	few	TRBD2	TRBV5-1	TGCGCCAGCAGCTGGTCTAGCGGGGGGAACTACGAGCAGTACTTC	CASSWSSGGNYEQYF
TRBJ2-1	-	-	TRBV27	TGTGCCAGCAGTTTCATTGGAGGGGCCTTCTCCTACAATGAGCAGTTCTTC	CASSFIGGAFSYNEQFF
TRBJ2-7	-	TRBD1	TRBV4-2	TGTGCCAGCAGCCCCAAAGGGACAGGGGGATACTACGAGCAGTACTTC	CASSPKGTGGYYEQYF
TRBJ2-1	-	TRBD2	TRBV30	TGTGCCTGGGCCACAACTAGCGGGCCCTACAATGAGCAGTTCTTC	CAWATTSGPYNEQFF
TRBJ1-4	many	-	TRBV20-1	TGCAGTGTTAGAAGCAGCCTCGAAGAAAAACTGTTTTTT	CSVRSSLEEKLFF
TRBJ2-3	few	TRBD2	TRBV10-3	TGTGCCATTTCAGCGGGAAGCACAGATACGCAGTATTTT	CAISAGSTDTQYF
TRBJ1-2	-	TRBD1	TRBV11-2	TGTGCCAGCAGGTCCGGGGACAGGGGGGATGAGGACTATGGCTACACCTTC	CASRSGDRGDEDYGYTF
TRBJ2-1	few	-	TRBV18	TGTGCCAGCTCACCACAATCCGGGGGCTCCTACAATGAGCAGTTCTTC	CASSPQSGGSYNEQFF
TRBJ2-5	-	-	TRBV12-3/TRBV12-4	TGTGCCAGCAGTCCGTTCGGGGCAGGGATCCAAGAGACCCAGTACTTC	CASSPFGAGIQETQYF